This T cell receptor beta chain was captured in a study of cytomegalovirus exposure and HLA in healthy donors. Study-wide results and caveats: Analyses of presence/absence relied on an assumption of roughly uniform sequencing depth across donors.

Germline CDR1 reads SGHRS; CDR2 reads YFSETQ. V shed 6 bases and J shed 2 bases, with 13 bases lying between them. CDR3 length: 14 amino acids. With regard to this clone: What it binds is unknown.

The PCR used 60 Vbeta and 13 Jbeta primers. Assay used: immunoSEQ multiplex PCR; TCRdb lists only in-frame clones, some missing. The sample shows around 100,000 clones, under 85% of them seen only once. Sequences were obtained from PBMCs. This clonotype was sampled from a woman aged 40 to 49 in good health and CMV-seropositive. The rearrangement links TRBV5-1 to TRBJ2-3, with D possibly matching TRBD2 (6 bases). As DNA, the CDR3 is TGCGCCAGCACATCTAGCGTGCCCACAGATACGCAGTATTTT. Its translation is CASTSSVPTDTQYF.